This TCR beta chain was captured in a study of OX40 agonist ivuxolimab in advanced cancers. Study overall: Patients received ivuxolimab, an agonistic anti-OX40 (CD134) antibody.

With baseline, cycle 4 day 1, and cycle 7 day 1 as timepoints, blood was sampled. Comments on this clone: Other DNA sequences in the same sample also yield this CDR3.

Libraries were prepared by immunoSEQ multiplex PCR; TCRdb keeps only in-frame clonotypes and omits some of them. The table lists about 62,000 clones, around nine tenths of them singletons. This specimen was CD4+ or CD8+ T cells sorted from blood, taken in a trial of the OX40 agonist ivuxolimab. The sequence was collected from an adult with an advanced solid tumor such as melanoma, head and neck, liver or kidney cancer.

The CDR3 loop is CASSLGVYSNQPQHF. Here the CDR3 DNA reads TGTGCCAGCAGCTTGGGAGTTTATAGCAATCAGCCCCAGCATTTT. The rearrangement links TRBV5-6 to TRBJ1-5; no clear D gene. Trimming pared 0 bases from V and 0 bases from J, leaving 7 bases between. Germline CDR1 is SGHDT and CDR2 is YYEEEE. This CDR3 is 15 amino acids long.